This T cell receptor beta chain was recorded in a study of response to subunit inactivated influenza vaccine. Whole-study results and caveats: With each seasonal influenza vaccination, the authors suggested, few new T cells are recruited.

MiXCR, run by TCRdb on the RT-PCR reads, gives a single entry per CDR3 protein. Of some 800,000 distinct CDR3 sequences listed, less than 25% are singletons. This clonotype was seen only a few times. Its matching antigen is unknown. The starting material was PBMCs from blood, obtained 5 days after vaccination. This clonotype was obtained from a man between 50 and 59 years old who received an inactivated influenza vaccine.

The DNA for the CDR3 is TGTGCCAGCAGTTTGGGACTAGCGGGGCACTACGAGCAGTACTTC. This encodes CASSLGLAGHYEQYF. This chain uses TRBV28 with TRBJ2-7, with 13 bases that match TRBD2. The CDR3 sequence is 15 residues long. CDR1 is MDHEN and CDR2 is SYDVKM in the germline V gene. V lost 3 bases, J lost 3 bases, and 2 bases stayed unmatched.